These 24 T cell receptor beta chains were sequenced from one sample in a study of blood T cells in healthy people across ages. The authors ran a second PCR of about 7 to 11 cycles using a sample-barcoded 5' primer and a J-beta primer mix. TCRdb reprocessed the 5' RACE reads with MiXCR, giving one entry per CDR3 protein. The sample consists of about 1.1 million distinct CDR3 sequences, around two fifths of them appearing once. Sequencing was done on a sample of blood. The receptor source for this set is a young man in good health.

The chain employs TRBV2 and TRBJ1-5, with D uncertain. The V end was cut by 1 base, the J end by 7 bases, with 14 bases between. CDR3 length: 15 amino acids. Per germline, CDR1 SNHLY and CDR2 FYNNEI. CDR3 in DNA: TGTGCCAGCAGTGAAGGGTCCAGCTCACGACAGCCCCAGCATTTT. It encodes CASSEGSSSRQPQHF.

This clonotype was counted ten times or more. The V call is TRBV4-2, the J call TRBJ2-4, with TRBD1 matching over 8 bases. CDR3 length: 17 residues. The junction had 8 bases not matched to a gene; V was cut back by 2 bases and J by 2 bases. The germline CDR1 and CDR2 sequences are LGHNA and YNFKEQ. The CDR3: CASSQPRTGWTKNIQYF. The CDR3, as DNA: TGTGCCAGCAGCCAACCGCGGACAGGGTGGACCAAAAACATTCAGTACTTC.

The chain uses TRBV7-2 and TRBJ2-3; TRBD1 agrees at 9 bases. Germline CDR1 SGHTA, CDR2 FQGNSA. V trimming: 5 bases; J trimming: 4 bases; junction bases outside the gene matches: 19. The CDR3 consists of 19 residues. CDR3 sequence: CASSLKGSRGQGNPDTQYF. The CDR3, as DNA: TGTGCCAGCAGCCTTAAAGGGTCCCGGGGACAGGGAAATCCAGATACGCAGTATTTT.

The gene calls are TRBV6-2 or TRBV6-3 and TRBJ1-2; 7 bases line up with TRBD1. The CDR3 is made up of 15 amino acids. V was clipped by 6 bases and J by 3 bases; unmatched bases: 10. Germline V gene lookup returns CDR1 MNHEY and CDR2 SVGEGT. The DNA for the CDR3 is TGTGCCAGCAGCTATCAGGGGGGAAGGGACTATGGCTACACCTTC. Amino acids: CASSYQGGRDYGYTF.

The chain recombines TRBV20-1 with TRBJ2-5; TRBD1 matches at 8 bases. V shed 5 bases and J 0 bases; nucleotides not matched to a gene: 2. Per the germline V gene, CDR1 is DFQATT and CDR2 is SNEGSKA (reference sequence). The CDR3 sequence is 13 residues long. The CDR3 bases are TGCAGTGCTCAGGACAGGGACCAAGAGACCCAGTACTTC. This gives the protein CSAQDRDQETQYF.

The V and J genes are TRBV20-1 and TRBJ2-2; 7 nucleotides agree with TRBD1. CDR1 and CDR2 (germline): DFQATT, SNEGSKA (reference sequence). V lost 0 bases and J lost 3; bases outside the gene matches: 7. This CDR3 is built from 16 residues. The CDR3 reads CSARDSRGRDTGELFF. Here the CDR3 DNA reads TGCAGTGCTAGAGATTCGAGGGGGCGAGACACCGGGGAGCTGTTTTTT.

This clonotype was observed a single time. The rearrangement joins TRBV4-3 to TRBJ1-1; 9 bases fit TRBD1. The V gene's germline CDR1 is LGHNA and CDR2 YSLEER. After removal of 0 bases from V and 7 bases from J, the junction contained 12 bases not matched to a gene. The CDR3 is made up of 17 amino acids. CDR3 sequence reads: CASSQDAVGQGPFEAFF. DNA of the CDR3: TGCGCCAGCAGCCAAGATGCCGTGGGACAGGGTCCGTTTGAAGCTTTCTTT.

J is TRBJ2-3 and V is TRBV7-6, with D possibly TRBD2 on 6 matching bases. The CDR3 extends over 17 amino acids. Trimming pared 1 base from V and 4 bases from J, leaving 18 bases between. The V gene's germline CDR1 is SGHVS and CDR2 FNYEAQ. CDR3 amino acids: CASSLVPGVIRSDTQYF. In DNA form, the CDR3 reads TGTGCCAGCAGCTTAGTCCCGGGGGTGATACGATCAGATACGCAGTATTTT.

There are a few counts of this clonotype. This chain links TRBV6-5 with TRBJ2-7, with D possibly being TRBD2 (6 bases). CDR3 length: 15 amino acids. The germline gives CDR1 MNHEY, CDR2 SVGAGI. The V end was cut by 4 bases, the J end by 2 bases, with 15 bases between. The CDR3 is CASSSPRDFAYEQYF. CDR3 DNA sequence: TGTGCCAGCAGTTCTCCGAGGGACTTTGCCTACGAGCAGTACTTC.

This clonotype was detected only a few times. The genes are TRBV5-6 and TRBJ1-2, with 8 bases lining up with TRBD1. Germline CDR1 reads SGHDT; CDR2 reads YYEEEE. The CDR3 has 17 amino acids. V gave up 3 bases and J gave up 0 bases; unmatched junction bases: 10. The CDR3 loop reads CASSSTLTGGANYGYTF. DNA of the CDR3: TGTGCCAGCAGCTCTACCCTCACAGGGGGAGCTAACTATGGCTACACCTTC.

The chain carries TRBV19 and TRBJ1-2, with TRBD1 identical over 8 bases. After removal of 10 bases from V and 1 base from J, the junction contained 14 bases not matched to a gene. Per germline, CDR1 LNHDA and CDR2 SQIVND (reference sequence). The CDR3 totals 16 residues. CDR3 region: CATNGGQGYYNYGYTF. The CDR3 nucleotides read TGTGCCACCAACGGCGGACAGGGCTATTATAACTATGGCTACACCTTC.

The gene calls are TRBV7-2 and TRBJ2-1; 8 bases line up with TRBD2. CDR1 and CDR2 from the germline V gene are SGHTA and FQGNSA. This CDR3 comprises 16 residues. The ends lost 6 bases at V and 4 bases at J; junction bases unmatched: 11. CDR3 sequence reads: CASRIGAGGPYNEQFF. The CDR3 DNA is TGTGCCAGCAGAATAGGCGCGGGGGGACCGTACAATGAGCAGTTCTTC. Variable domain in full (rest from reference TRBV7-2 and TRBJ2-1): GAGVSQSPSNKVTEKGKDVELRCDPISGHTALYWYRQSLGQGLEFLIYFQGNSAPDKSGLPSDRFSAERTGGSVSTLTIQRTQQEDSAVYLCASRIGAGGPYNEQFFGPGTRLTVL.

The chain uses TRBV7-8 and TRBJ1-1, with no clear D. Trimming took off 5 bases at V and 4 bases at J, with 11 bases between the two ends. Looked up from germline, CDR1 is SGHVS and CDR2 is FQNEAQ. CDR3 length equals 13 residues. For the CDR3, the DNA is TGTGCCAGCAGCATCGGAAGGGCCACTGAAGCTTTCTTT. Amino acid sequence: CASSIGRATEAFF.

The rearrangement uses TRBV7-2 and TRBJ2-1, with D perhaps TRBD1 (5 bases). The ends were cut back, 2 bases at V and 0 bases at J, with 20 bases in the middle. Germline V lookup: CDR1 SGHTA, CDR2 FQGNSA. The CDR3 length is 19 residues. This CDR3 is CASSLSPISRVSSYNEQFF. DNA of the CDR3: TGTGCCAGCAGCTTATCCCCGATTTCCAGGGTCAGCTCCTACAATGAGCAGTTCTTC.

At least ten counts were recorded for this clonotype. The rearrangement joins TRBV4-3 to TRBJ2-5; D gene uncertain. Trimming cost V 0 bases and J 2 bases, with 7 bases left between them. Germline V gene data show CDR1 as LGHNA and CDR2 as YSLEER. The CDR3 consists of 14 residues. The CDR3 DNA reads as TGCGCCAGCAGCCAAGATCTGACTCAAGAGACCCAGTACTTC. Encoded protein: CASSQDLTQETQYF.

This chain uses TRBV19 with TRBJ2-1; 7 positions match TRBD2. V gave up 2 bases and J gave up 2 bases; unmatched junction bases: 6. This CDR3 contains 16 residues. In germline, CDR1 is LNHDA, CDR2 SQIVND (reference sequence). As DNA, the CDR3 is TGTGCCAGTAGTATACGGGGGGTGAGGACCTACAATGAGCAGTTCTTC. It codes for CASSIRGVRTYNEQFF.

This clonotype occurred a few times. The gene calls are TRBV7-9 and TRBJ1-1, with D hard to call. The CDR3 has 16 amino acids. Germline lookup yields CDR1 SEHNR and CDR2 FQNEAQ (reference sequence). Trimming shortened V by 0 bases and J by 1 base, and 12 bases separated the two germline ends. CDR3 loop: CASSLAGQFGNTEAFF. Here the CDR3 DNA reads TGTGCCAGCAGCTTAGCTGGGCAATTCGGGAACACTGAAGCTTTCTTT.

The rearrangement joins TRBV14 to TRBJ2-5; TRBD1 or TRBD2 may be the D gene (5 bases each). Germline V gene sequence: CDR1 SGHDN, CDR2 FVKESK. The CDR3 contains 13 residues. V lost 4 bases and J 4 bases, leaving 10 bases between the germline ends. This CDR3 reads CASSPGTLETQYF. Here the CDR3 DNA reads TGTGCCAGCAGCCCGGGGACCCTAGAGACCCAGTACTTC. Variable domain in full (rest from reference TRBV14 and TRBJ2-5): EAGVTQFPSHSVIEKGQTVTLRCDPISGHDNLYWYRRVMGKEIKFLLHFVKESKQDESGMPNNRFLAERTGGTYSTLKVQPAELEDSGVYFCASSPGTLETQYFGPGTRLLVL.

The chain combines TRBV6-2 or TRBV6-3 with TRBJ1-5; D is uncertain. Per the germline V gene, CDR1 is MNHEY and CDR2 is SVGEGT. V was cut by 9 bases and J by 0 bases, with 24 bases left in between. The CDR3 is made up of 18 amino acids. The CDR3 DNA reads as TGTGCCAGTACGACACCTGGCTCCGCGGGCTATAGCAATCAGCCCCAGCATTTT. The encoded protein is CASTTPGSAGYSNQPQHF.

Details on this clonotype: At one end the junction does not follow the germline gene, possibly because of a read error. This sequence joins TRBV27 and TRBJ1-2; no definite D call. The CDR3 spans 17 residues. Germline assignment: CDR1 MNHEY and CDR2 SMNVEV (reference sequence). The CDR3 region has the DNA TGTGTCAGCAGTTTAGGTTTTTTACCGGGATTGGGCTATGGCTACACCTTC. Translated, it gives CVSSLGFLPGLGYGYTF.

V is TRBV20-1 and J is TRBJ2-3; TRBD1 matches at 11 bases. Germline trimming cut 6 bases from V and 4 bases from J; bases unmatched to any gene: 6. Per germline, CDR1 DFQATT and CDR2 SNEGSKA (reference sequence). The CDR3 has 14 residues. CDR3 bases: TGCAGTGCAGAACCGGGACAGGGGGCAGATACGCAGTATTTT. Translation: CSAEPGQGADTQYF.

The chain recombines TRBV12-3 or TRBV12-4 with TRBJ1-4; tentative D call: TRBD1 (6 bases). Trimming shortened V by 5 bases and J by 5 bases, and 9 bases separated the two germline ends. The CDR3 length is 13 residues. This CDR3 reads CASSRDKNEKLFF. The CDR3 DNA sequence: TGTGCCAGCAGTCGGGACAAGAATGAAAAACTGTTTTTT.

The V call is TRBV5-1, the J call TRBJ2-7; D is perhaps TRBD2 (5 bases). Germline CDR1 SGHRS, CDR2 YFSETQ. V gave up 4 bases and J gave up 1 base, with 12 bases separating them. This CDR3 spans 14 amino acids. CDR3: CASSQRTDSYEQYF. CDR3 sequence (DNA): TGCGCCAGCAGCCAGCGGACGGATTCCTACGAGCAGTACTTC.

Only a few counts were recorded for this clonotype. J is TRBJ2-1 and V is TRBV4-2; 8 nucleotides align to TRBD2. The CDR3 is 16 amino acids. Trimming cost V 0 bases and J 2 bases; bases outside gene matches: 3. Looked up from germline, CDR1 is LGHNA and CDR2 is YNFKEQ. The CDR3 sequence: CASSQDPGGAYNEQFF. In DNA form, the CDR3 reads TGTGCCAGCAGCCAAGATCCGGGGGGGGCCTACAATGAGCAGTTCTTC.